This TCR beta chain was documented in a study of shared clonotypes between healthy human individuals. CDR1 MNHEY and CDR2 SMNVEV come from the germline V gene (reference sequence). The CDR3 totals 13 residues. J was trimmed by 5 bases and V by 5 bases; bases with no gene match: 5. Study-wide results and limits: When compared with the clonotypes that were shared by all four sorted-subset donors, the non-shared clonotypes turned out to have lower generation probabilities.

Concerning this clone: Its matching antigen is unknown. Other DNA sequences from this sample encode an identical CDR3 as well.

Genomic DNA (from each subset) was split evenly across several immunoSEQ plates. The data were produced by immunoSEQ multiplex PCR, yet TCRdb's version contains in-frame clones alone and is incomplete. Among some 2.1 million clones listed, 85% to 95% were seen once. This chain joins TRBV27 and TRBJ1-2; TRBD1 agrees at 7 bases. This receptor was obtained from a man between 18 and 29 years old in good health. Sample: naive CD4+ T cells sorted from blood. Subset indicated: CD45RA+ positively selected. The CDR3 sequence: CASSLQGSYGYTF. The CDR3 bases are TGTGCCAGCAGTCTACAGGGGAGTTATGGCTACACCTTC.